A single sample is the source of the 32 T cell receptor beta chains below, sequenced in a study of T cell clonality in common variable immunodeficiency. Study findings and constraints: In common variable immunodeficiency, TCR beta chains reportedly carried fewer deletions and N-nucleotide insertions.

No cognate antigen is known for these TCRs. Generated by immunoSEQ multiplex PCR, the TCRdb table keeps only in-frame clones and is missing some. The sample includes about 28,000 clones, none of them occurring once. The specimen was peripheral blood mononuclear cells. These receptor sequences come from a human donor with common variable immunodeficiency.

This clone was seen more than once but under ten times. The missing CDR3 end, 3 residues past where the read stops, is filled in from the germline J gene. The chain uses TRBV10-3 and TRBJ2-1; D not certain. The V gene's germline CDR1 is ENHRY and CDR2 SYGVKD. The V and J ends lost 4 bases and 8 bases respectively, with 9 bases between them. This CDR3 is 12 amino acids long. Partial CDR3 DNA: TGTGCCATCAGTGGCGGCGCAGATGAG. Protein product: CAISGGADE. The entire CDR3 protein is CAISGGADEQFF.

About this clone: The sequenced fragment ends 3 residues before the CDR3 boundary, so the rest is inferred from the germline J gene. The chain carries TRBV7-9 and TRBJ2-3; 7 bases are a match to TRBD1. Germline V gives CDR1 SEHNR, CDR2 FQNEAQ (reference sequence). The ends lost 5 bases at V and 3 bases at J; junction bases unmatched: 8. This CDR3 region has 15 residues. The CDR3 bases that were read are TGTGCCAGCAGCCCATTCAGGGGGTTGACAGATACG. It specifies CASSPFRGLTDT. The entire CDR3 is CASSPFRGLTDTQYF.

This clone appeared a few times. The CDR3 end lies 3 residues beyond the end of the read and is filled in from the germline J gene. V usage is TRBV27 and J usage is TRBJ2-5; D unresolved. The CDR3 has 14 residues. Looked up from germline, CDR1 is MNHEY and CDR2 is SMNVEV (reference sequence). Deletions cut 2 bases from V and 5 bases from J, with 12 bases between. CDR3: CASSLIGSWETQYF. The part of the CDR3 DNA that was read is TGTGCCAGCAGTTTAATCGGTAGTTGGGAGACC.

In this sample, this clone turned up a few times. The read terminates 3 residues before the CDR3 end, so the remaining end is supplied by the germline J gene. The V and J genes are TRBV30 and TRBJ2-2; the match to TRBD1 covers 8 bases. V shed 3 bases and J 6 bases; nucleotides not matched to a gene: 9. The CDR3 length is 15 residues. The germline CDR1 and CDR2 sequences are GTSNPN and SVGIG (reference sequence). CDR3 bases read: TGTGCCTGGAGGGAAAACAGGGGGATTCCCGGGGAG. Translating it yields CAWRENRGIPGE. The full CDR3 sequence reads CAWRENRGIPGELFF.

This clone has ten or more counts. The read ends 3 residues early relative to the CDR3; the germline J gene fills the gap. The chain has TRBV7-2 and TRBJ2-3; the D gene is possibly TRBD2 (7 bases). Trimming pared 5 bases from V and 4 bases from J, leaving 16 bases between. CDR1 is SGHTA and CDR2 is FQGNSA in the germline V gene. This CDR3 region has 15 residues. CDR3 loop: CASSPWGGPADTQYF. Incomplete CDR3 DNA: TGTGCCAGCAGCCCTTGGGGGGGCCCCGCAGATACG.

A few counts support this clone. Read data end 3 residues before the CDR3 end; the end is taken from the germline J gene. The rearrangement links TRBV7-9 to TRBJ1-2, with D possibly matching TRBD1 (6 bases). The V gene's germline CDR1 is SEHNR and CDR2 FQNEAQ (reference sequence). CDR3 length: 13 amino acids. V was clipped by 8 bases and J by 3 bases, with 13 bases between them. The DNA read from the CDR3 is TGTGCCAGCCATAGGGACACCCACTATGGC. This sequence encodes CASHRDTHYG. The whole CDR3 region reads CASHRDTHYGYTF.

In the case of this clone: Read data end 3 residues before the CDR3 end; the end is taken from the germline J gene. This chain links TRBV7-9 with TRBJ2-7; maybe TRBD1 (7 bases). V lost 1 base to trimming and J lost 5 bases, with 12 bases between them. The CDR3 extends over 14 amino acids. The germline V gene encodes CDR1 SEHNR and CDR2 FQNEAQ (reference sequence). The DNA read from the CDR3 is TGTGCCAGCAGCTTAGAGCAGGGGGGCCACGAG. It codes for CASSLEQGGHE. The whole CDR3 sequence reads CASSLEQGGHEQYF.

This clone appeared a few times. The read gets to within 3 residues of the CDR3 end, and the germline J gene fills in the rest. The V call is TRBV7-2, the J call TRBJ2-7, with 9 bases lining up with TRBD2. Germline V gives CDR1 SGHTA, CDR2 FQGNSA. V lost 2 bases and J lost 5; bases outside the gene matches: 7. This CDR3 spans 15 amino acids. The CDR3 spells CASSLFGGGANEQYF. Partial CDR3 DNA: TGTGCCAGCAGCTTATTTGGCGGGGGGGCGAACGAG.

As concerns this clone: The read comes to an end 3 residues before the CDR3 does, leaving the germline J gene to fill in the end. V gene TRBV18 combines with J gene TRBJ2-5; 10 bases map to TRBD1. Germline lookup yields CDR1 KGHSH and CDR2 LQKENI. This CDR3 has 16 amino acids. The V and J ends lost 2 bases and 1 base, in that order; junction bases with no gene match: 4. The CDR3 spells CASSPLRTGGQETQYF. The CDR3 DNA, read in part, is TGTGCCAGCTCACCATTAAGGACAGGGGGCCAAGAGACC.

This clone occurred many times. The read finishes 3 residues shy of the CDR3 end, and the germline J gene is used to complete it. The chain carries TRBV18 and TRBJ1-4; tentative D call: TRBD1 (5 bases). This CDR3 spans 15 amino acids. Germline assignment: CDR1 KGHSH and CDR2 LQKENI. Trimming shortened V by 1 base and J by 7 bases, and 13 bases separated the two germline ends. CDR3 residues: CASSPQTREGEKLFF. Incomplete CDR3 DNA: TGTGCCAGCTCACCACAGACCAGGGAAGGTGAAAAA.

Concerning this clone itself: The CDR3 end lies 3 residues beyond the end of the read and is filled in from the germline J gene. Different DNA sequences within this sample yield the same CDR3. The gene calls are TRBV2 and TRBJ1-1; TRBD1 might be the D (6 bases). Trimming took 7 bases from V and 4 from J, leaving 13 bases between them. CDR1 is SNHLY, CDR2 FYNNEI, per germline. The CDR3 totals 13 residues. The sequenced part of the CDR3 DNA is TGTGCCAGCACCCGGGAAGGGGGCACTGAA. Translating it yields CASTREGGTE. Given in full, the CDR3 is CASTREGGTEAFF. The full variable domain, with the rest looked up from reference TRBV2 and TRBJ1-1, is EPEVTQTPSHQVTQMGQEVILRCVPISNHLYFYWYRQILGQKVEFLVSFYNNEISEKSEIFDDQFSVERPDGSNFTLKIRSTKLEDSAMYFCASTREGGTEAFFGQGTRLTVV.

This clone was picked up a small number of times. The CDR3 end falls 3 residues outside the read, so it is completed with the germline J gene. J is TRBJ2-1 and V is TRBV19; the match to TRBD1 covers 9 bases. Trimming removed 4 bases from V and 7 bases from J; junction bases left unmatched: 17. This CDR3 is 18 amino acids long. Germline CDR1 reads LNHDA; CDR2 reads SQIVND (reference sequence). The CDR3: CASSTRTTTGGLRNEQFF. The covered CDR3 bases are TGTGCCAGTAGTACGCGTACCACCACAGGGGGCTTGCGGAATGAG.

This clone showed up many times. The sequenced part of the CDR3 DNA is TGTGCCAGCAGTTACCTTACAGGGTTCACCCGCACAGATACG. Its protein product is CASSYLTGFTRTDT. The whole CDR3 protein reads CASSYLTGFTRTDTQYF. V is TRBV6-2 or TRBV6-3 and J is TRBJ2-3; D may be TRBD1 (6 bases). The CDR3 end falls 3 residues outside the read, so it is completed with the germline J gene. The CDR3 is made up of 17 amino acids. Trimming cost V 2 bases and J 1 base, with 16 bases left between them. Germline loops: CDR1 MNHEY, CDR2 SVGEGT.

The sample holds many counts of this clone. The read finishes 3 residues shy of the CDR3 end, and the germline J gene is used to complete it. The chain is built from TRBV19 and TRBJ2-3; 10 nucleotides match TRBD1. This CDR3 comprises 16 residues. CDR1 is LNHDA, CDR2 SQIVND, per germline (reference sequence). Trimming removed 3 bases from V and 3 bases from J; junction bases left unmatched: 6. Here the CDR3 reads CASSMPRDRGTDTQYF. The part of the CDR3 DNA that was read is TGTGCCAGTAGTATGCCCCGGGACAGGGGAACAGATACG.

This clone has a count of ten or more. This CDR3 reads CASSLLGGGGNEQFF. Partial CDR3 DNA: TGTGCCAGCAGCTTATTGGGTGGGGGGGGGAATGAG. This rearrangement joins TRBV7-3 to TRBJ2-1, with 7 bases lining up with TRBD2. Coverage ceases 3 residues before the CDR3 finishes, and the germline J gene fills in the end. Germline-derived CDR1 and CDR2 are SGHTA and FQGTGA. After removal of 2 bases from V and 7 bases from J, the junction contained 8 bases not matched to a gene. CDR3 length: 15 residues. The full variable domain, with the rest looked up from reference TRBV7-3 and TRBJ2-1, is GAGVSQTPSNKVTEKGKYVELRCDPISGHTALYWYRQSLGQGPEFLIYFQGTGAADDSGLPNDRFFAVRPEGSVSTLKIQRTERGDSAVYLCASSLLGGGGNEQFFGPGTRLTVL.

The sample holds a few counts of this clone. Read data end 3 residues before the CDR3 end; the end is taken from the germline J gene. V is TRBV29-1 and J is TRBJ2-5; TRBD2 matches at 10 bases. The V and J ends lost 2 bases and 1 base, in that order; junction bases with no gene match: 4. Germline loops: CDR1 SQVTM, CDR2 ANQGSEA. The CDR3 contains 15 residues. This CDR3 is CSVEPSGGPQETQYF. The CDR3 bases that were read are TGCAGCGTTGAACCTAGCGGGGGCCCCCAAGAGACC.

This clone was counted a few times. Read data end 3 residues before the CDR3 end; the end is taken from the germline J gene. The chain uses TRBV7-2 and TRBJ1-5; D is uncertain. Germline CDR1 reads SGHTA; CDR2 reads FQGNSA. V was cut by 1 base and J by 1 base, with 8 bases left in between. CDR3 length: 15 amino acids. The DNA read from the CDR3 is TGTGCCAGCAGCTTAGTCGACTCAAGCAATCAGCCC. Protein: CASSLVDSSNQP. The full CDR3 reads CASSLVDSSNQPQHF.

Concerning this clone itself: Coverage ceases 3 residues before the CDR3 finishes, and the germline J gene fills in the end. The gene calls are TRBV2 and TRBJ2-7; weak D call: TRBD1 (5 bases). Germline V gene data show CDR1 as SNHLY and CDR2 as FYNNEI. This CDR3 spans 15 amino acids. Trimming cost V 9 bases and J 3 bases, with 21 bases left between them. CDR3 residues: CARTDLRQNVYEQYF. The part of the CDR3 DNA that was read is TGTGCCAGAACCGACCTACGACAGAACGTCTACGAG.

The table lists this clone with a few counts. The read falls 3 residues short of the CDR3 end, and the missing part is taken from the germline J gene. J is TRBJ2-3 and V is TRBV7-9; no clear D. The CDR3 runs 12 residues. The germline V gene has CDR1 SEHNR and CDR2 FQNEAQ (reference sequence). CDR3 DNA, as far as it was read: TGTTCCACCCCCTATGGCACAGATACG. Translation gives CSTPYGTDT. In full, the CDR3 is CSTPYGTDTQYF.

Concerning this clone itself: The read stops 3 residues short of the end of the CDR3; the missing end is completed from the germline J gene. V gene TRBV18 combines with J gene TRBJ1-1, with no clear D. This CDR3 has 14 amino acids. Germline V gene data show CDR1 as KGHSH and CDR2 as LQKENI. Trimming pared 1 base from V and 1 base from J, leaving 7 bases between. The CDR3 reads CASSPRQENTEAFF. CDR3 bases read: TGTGCCAGCTCACCACGGCAGGAGAACACTGAA.

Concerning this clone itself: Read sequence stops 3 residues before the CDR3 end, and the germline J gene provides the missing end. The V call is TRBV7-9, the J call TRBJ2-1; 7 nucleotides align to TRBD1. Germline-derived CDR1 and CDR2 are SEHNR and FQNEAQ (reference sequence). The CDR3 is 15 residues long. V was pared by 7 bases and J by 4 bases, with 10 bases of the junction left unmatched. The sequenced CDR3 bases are TGTGCCAGCATCGGACCGGGACAGAATTACAATGAG. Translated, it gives CASIGPGQNYNE. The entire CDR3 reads CASIGPGQNYNEQFF.

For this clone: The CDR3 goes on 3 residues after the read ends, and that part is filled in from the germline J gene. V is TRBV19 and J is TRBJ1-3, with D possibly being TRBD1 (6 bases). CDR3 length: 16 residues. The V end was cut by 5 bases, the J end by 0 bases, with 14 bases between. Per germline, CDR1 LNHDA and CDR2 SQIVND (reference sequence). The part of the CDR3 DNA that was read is TGTGCCAGTAGTTCCAGACAGGCCCTCTCTGGAAACACC. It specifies CASSSRQALSGNT. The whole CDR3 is CASSSRQALSGNTIYF.

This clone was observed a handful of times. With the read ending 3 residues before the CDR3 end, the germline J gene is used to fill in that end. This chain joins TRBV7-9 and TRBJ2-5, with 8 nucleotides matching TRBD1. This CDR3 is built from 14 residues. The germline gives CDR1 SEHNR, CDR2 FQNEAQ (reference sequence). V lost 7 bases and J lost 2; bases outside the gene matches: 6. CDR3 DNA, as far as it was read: TGTGCCAGCAACCTACAGGGGGTACAAGAGACC. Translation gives CASNLQGVQET. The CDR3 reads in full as CASNLQGVQETQYF.

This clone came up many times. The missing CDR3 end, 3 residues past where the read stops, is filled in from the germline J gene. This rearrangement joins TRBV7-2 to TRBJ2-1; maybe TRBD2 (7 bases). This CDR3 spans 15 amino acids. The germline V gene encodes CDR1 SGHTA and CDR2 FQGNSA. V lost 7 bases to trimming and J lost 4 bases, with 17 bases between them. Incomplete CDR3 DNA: TGTGCCAGCACCATTGGGGGGGCCAGATACAATGAG. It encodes CASTIGGARYNE. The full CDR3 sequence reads CASTIGGARYNEQFF. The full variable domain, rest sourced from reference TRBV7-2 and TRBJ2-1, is GAGVSQSPSNKVTEKGKDVELRCDPISGHTALYWYRQSLGQGLEFLIYFQGNSAPDKSGLPSDRFSAERTGGSVSTLTIQRTQQEDSAVYLCASTIGGARYNEQFFGPGTRLTVL.

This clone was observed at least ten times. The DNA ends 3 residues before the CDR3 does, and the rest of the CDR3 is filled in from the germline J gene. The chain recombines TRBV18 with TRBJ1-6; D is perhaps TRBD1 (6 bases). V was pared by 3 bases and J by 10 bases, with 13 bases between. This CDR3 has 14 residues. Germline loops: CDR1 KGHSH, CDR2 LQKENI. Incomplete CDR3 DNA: TGTGCCAGCTCACCGTCACAGGGAGCGTCACCC. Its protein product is CASSPSQGASP. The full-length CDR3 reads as CASSPSQGASPLHF.

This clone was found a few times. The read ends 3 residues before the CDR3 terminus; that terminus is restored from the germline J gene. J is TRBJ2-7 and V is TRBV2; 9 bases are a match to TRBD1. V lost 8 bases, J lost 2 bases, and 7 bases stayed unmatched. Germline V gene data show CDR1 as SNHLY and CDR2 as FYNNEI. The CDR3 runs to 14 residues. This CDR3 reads CASRQGVLTYEQYF. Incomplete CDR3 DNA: TGTGCCAGCCGACAGGGGGTCTTAACCTACGAG. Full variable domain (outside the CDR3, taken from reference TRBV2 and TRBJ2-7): EPEVTQTPSHQVTQMGQEVILRCVPISNHLYFYWYRQILGQKVEFLVSFYNNEISEKSEIFDDQFSVERPDGSNFTLKIRSTKLEDSAMYFCASRQGVLTYEQYFGPGTRLTVT.

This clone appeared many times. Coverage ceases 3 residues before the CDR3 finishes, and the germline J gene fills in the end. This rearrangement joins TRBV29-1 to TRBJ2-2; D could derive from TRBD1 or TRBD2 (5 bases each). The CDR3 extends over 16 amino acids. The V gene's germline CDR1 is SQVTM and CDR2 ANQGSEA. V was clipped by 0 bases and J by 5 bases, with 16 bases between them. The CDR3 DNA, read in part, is TGCAGCGTTGAAGATCCCCTGAGGGGCAAAACCGGGGAG. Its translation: CSVEDPLRGKTGE. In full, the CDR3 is CSVEDPLRGKTGELFF.

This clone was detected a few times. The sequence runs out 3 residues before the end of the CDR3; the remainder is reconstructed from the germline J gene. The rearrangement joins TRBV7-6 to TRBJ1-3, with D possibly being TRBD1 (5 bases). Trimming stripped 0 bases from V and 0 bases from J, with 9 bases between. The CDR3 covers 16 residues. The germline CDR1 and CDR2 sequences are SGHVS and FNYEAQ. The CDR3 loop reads CASSLAPRVSGNTIYF. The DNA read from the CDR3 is TGTGCCAGCAGCTTAGCACCCAGGGTCTCTGGAAACACC.

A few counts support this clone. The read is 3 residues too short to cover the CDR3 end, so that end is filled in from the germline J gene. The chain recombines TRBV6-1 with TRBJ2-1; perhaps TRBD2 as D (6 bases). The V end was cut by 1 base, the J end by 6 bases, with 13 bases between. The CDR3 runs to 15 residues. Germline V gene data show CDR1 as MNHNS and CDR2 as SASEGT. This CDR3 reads CASSEEGVGGNEQFF. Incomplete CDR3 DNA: TGTGCCAGCAGTGAAGAAGGGGTCGGGGGCAATGAG.

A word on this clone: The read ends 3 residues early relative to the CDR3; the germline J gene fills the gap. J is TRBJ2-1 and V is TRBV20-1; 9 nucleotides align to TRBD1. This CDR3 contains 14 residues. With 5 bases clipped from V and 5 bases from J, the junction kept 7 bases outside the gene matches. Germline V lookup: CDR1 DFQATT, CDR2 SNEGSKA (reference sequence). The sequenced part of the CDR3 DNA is TGCAGTGCTTCTACAGGGGGCGGTCACAATGAG. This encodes CSASTGGGHNE. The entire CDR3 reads CSASTGGGHNEQFF.

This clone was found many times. The sequenced CDR3 bases are TGTGCCTGGAGCCAGGGGGACACCGGGGAG. Translating it yields CAWSQGDTGE. In full, the CDR3 is CAWSQGDTGELFF. V usage is TRBV30 and J usage is TRBJ2-2, with 7 positions matching TRBD1. The read comes to an end 3 residues before the CDR3 does, leaving the germline J gene to fill in the end. Germline lookup yields CDR1 GTSNPN and CDR2 SVGIG (reference sequence). The J segment lost 3 bases and the V segment lost 3 bases, leaving 1 base of the junction unmatched. CDR3 length: 13 residues.

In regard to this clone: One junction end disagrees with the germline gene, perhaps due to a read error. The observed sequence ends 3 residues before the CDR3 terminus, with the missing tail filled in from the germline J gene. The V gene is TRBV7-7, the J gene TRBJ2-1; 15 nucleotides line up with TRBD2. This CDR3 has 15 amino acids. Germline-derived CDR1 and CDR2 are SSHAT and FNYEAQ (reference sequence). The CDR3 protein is CASSPGLAGGHEQFF. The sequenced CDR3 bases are TGTGCTAGCAGCCCCGGACTAGCGGGGGGGCATGAG.